The text below deals with one T cell receptor (beta chain). The target of this receptor is not known. Base-call qualities are not available, and no considerably larger clone is one nucleotide away. From its cysteine to its phenylalanine, the CDR3 spans 12 amino acids. Here the CDR3 DNA is all that survives: 36 bases in frame from base 1. The germline V gene (reference sequence) sets CDR1 to WNHNN and CDR2 to SYGVQD. Trimming removed 3 bases from V and 8 bases from J, leaving 10 bases between the germline ends. This record belongs to a study of CD8 T cells in Susac syndrome (dated by TCRdb to the late 2010s). For context, the study as a whole: Repertoire sequencing was used to test whether CD8+ T cell activation and differentiation in Susac syndrome was antigen driven. The study compared CD8+ T cell repertoire clonality among roughly 12 healthy donors, roughly 14 Susac syndrome patients and roughly 16 multiple sclerosis patients.

High-throughput TCR beta sequencing profiled peripheral blood CD8+ and CD4+ T cells from healthy donors, Susac syndrome patients and multiple sclerosis patients. Healthy donors were age- and sex-matched controls. Bulk CD8+ and CD4+ T cells were purified by magnetic negative isolation, whereas CD8+ TEMRA cells were enriched by FACS. Blood was collected in EDTA tubes and processed within 24 hours, with PBMCs isolated through density gradient centrifugation. PBMCs destined for TCR sequencing were cryopreserved in liquid nitrogen and later thawed in a 37 °C water bath. The sorted or isolated CD4+, CD8+ and CD8+ TEMRA cells reached a purity of at least 90%. Study-wide findings and limitations: The study acknowledged that relatively few individuals were included in the TCR sequencing and HLA analysis.

RNA was extracted using the RNeasy kit, and about 0.45 to 1 ug of the RNA was reverse transcribed with random hexamers. The immunoSEQ multiplex PCR assay, covering 54 Vbeta and 13 Jbeta segments, was used to amplify TCR beta CDR3 regions. PCR amplification bias was corrected using a synthetic template baseline for primer optimization and computational correction. Under the source paper's analysis protocol: Reads were annotated to V, D and J genes according to IMGT and were analyzed with immunoSEQ Analyzer, with only productive sequences retained. Clonality was calculated as one minus the Shannon entropy normalized by log2 of the number of productive unique sequences. For each patient and control, public and private clones were evaluated among the 100 most prevalent clones. Clones were defined as Susac-specific when absent from the healthy and MS cohorts, from about 970 published viral clones and from other ImmuneACCESS disease sequences. In TCRdb, the public reads were trimmed at Q25 with fastp and aligned with MiXCR, with productive beta chains retained. Here each entry gathers all rows of one CDR3 protein and keeps the most common genes and DNA. The V and J calls and clone size come from TCRdb's table, not from the authors' own analysis. This sample comprises about 47,000 distinct CDR3 sequences, around 93% of them detected only once. Of the sample, around 0.4% is held by the ten largest clones.

The sample consisted of CD8+ T cells from PBMCs. This receptor chain uses TRBV10-1 and TRBJ1-1; the D gene identity is not certain. The sequence was obtained from a human donor in good health. The CDR3 reads CASSDRPEEAFF. The nucleotide sequence reads TGCGCCAGCAGTGATCGGCCGGAGGAAGCTTTCTTT.